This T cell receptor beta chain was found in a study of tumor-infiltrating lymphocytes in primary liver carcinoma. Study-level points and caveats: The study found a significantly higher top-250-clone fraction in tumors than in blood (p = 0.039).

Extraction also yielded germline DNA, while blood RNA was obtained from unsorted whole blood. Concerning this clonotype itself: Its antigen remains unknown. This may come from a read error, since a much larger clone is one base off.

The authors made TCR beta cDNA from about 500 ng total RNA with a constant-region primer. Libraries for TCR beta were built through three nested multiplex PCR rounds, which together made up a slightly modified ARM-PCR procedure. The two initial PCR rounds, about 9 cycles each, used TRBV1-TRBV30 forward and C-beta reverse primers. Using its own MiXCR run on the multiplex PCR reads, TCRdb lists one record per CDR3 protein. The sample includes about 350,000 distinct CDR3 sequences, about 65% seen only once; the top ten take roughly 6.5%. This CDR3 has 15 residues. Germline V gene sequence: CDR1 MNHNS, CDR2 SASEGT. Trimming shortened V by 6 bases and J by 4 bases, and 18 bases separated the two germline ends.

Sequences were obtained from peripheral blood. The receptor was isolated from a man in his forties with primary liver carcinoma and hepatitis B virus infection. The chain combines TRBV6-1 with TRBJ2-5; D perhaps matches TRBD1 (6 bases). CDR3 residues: CASRENLGQRETQYF. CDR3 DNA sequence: TGTGCCAGCAGGGAGAATCTGGGACAACGAGAGACCCAGTACTTC.